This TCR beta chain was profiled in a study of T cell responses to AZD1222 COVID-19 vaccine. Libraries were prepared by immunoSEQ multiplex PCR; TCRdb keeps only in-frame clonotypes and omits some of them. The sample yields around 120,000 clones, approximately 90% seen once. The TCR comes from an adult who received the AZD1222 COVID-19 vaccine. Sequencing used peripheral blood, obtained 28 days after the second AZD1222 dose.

This CDR3 reads CASSSFSGNEQFF. The CDR3 DNA reads TGTGCCAGCAGTTCCTTCAGCGGCAATGAGCAGTTCTTC. This rearrangement joins TRBV28 to TRBJ2-1, with D perhaps matching TRBD2 (5 bases). Germline CDR1 is MDHEN and CDR2 is SYDVKM. V was trimmed by 4 bases and J by 6 bases, leaving 10 bases between them. This CDR3 spans 13 amino acids.